The 23 T cell receptor beta chains presented below share a single source sample, sequenced in a study of CD8+ T cells in alopecia areata. The authors extracted RNA and reverse transcribed it into cDNA as the sequencing template. TCRdb keeps only in-frame clones here, not all; method: immunoSEQ multiplex PCR. The data show about 200,000 clones, roughly two fifths seen once. Documented treatment: oral pan-JAK inhibitor, 5-10 mg twice daily. The sequencing used CD4+ T cells sorted from blood, collected between weeks 30 and 35, from a patient treated with tofacitinib. Every receptor here comes from a human donor with alopecia areata.

This clone was seen a handful of times. This sequence joins TRBV30 and TRBJ2-3; TRBD2 matches 8 bases. Germline trimming cut 5 bases from V and 0 bases from J; bases unmatched to any gene: 4. This CDR3 comprises 14 residues. Germline-derived CDR1 and CDR2 are GTSNPN and SVGIG (reference sequence). The CDR3 region is CAWQAGGSTDTQYF. CDR3 sequence (DNA): TGTGCCTGGCAGGCGGGAGGTAGCACAGATACGCAGTATTTT.

The V call is TRBV25-1, the J call TRBJ2-7; a weak D match, TRBD1 (6 bases). Per germline, CDR1 MGHDK and CDR2 SYGVNS. V lost 6 bases and J lost 0, with 9 bases in between. The CDR3 covers 13 residues. CDR3 region: CASRRGSSYEQYF. In DNA, the CDR3 is TGTGCCAGCAGGAGGGGGAGCTCCTACGAGCAGTACTTC.

This clone was detected a few times. The rearrangement joins TRBV4-2 to TRBJ2-7; D is ambiguous. The V gene's germline CDR1 is LGHNA and CDR2 YNFKEQ. The CDR3 is made up of 16 amino acids. The V gene lost 3 bases and the J gene lost 0 bases, with 15 bases spanning the gap. Written as DNA, the CDR3 is TGTGCCAGCAGCCACTTAGACTCCAAGGTCTCCTACGAGCAGTACTTC. Protein product: CASSHLDSKVSYEQYF.

This clone came up a few times. The chain combines TRBV15 with TRBJ1-6; D possibly corresponds to TRBD1 (6 bases). V lost 0 bases and J 8 bases, leaving 20 bases between the germline ends. The CDR3 loop spans 18 amino acids. Germline V CDR1 and CDR2: LNHNV, YYDKDF (reference sequence). Here the CDR3 reads CATSRDLSVGAGDSPLHF. The CDR3 DNA follows: TGTGCCACCAGCAGAGATCTATCTGTGGGGGCCGGAGATTCACCCCTCCACTTT.

This clone occurred a few times. The rearrangement joins TRBV25-1 to TRBJ2-3; D gene uncertain. V was trimmed by 4 bases and J by 6 bases, leaving 17 bases between them. Per germline, CDR1 MGHDK and CDR2 SYGVNS. The CDR3 extends over 15 amino acids. The CDR3 spells CASSAARGLMDTQYF. The CDR3 coding sequence is TGTGCCAGCAGTGCCGCGAGAGGTTTGATGGATACGCAGTATTTT.

This clone was detected only a few times. The rearrangement links TRBV30 to TRBJ2-1, with D hard to call. The CDR3 covers 11 residues. Trimming removed 5 bases at V and 3 bases at J, with 5 bases between. Germline V gene lookup returns CDR1 GTSNPN and CDR2 SVGIG (reference sequence). CDR3 coding DNA: TGTGCCTGGGGGGTCTACAATGAGCAGTTCTTC. Encoded protein: CAWGVYNEQFF.

This clone was seen more than once but under ten times. The chain combines TRBV4-1 with TRBJ2-1; TRBD2 matches at 7 bases. This CDR3 spans 15 amino acids. The trim removed 3 bases at V and 2 bases at J, leaving 4 bases unmatched. Germline values: CDR1 MGHRA, CDR2 YSYEKL. Written as DNA, the CDR3 is TGCGCCAGCAGCCAGACCGGGACTACCTACAATGAGCAGTTCTTC. Translating it yields CASSQTGTTYNEQFF.

The chain recombines TRBV30 with TRBJ1-5; a weak D match, TRBD1 (5 bases). The V gene's germline CDR1 is GTSNPN and CDR2 SVGIG (reference sequence). The CDR3 runs 13 residues. V was clipped by 0 bases and J by 5 bases, with 8 bases between them. Here the CDR3 DNA reads TGTGCCTGGAGTGTACAGGACGATCAGCCCCAGCATTTT. This encodes CAWSVQDDQPQHF.

The chain employs TRBV6-5 and TRBJ2-1, with D unclear. The V end lost 6 bases, the J end lost 8 bases, and 14 bases lay between the germline ends. This CDR3 has 13 amino acids. CDR1 and CDR2 from the germline V gene are MNHEY and SVGAGI. The DNA for the CDR3 is TGTGCCAGCAGCGCCCAAATCACGTATGAGCAGTTCTTC. This codes for CASSAQITYEQFF.

This clone was seen a handful of times. The chain joins TRBV16 to TRBJ2-1, with 9 nucleotides matching TRBD2. J gave up 7 bases and V 0 bases, and 1 base lay outside the gene matches. The CDR3 sequence is 14 residues long. Germline loops: CDR1 KGHSY, CDR2 FQNENV. This CDR3 is CASSQSSGRNEQFF. The CDR3 nucleotides read TGTGCCAGCAGCCAATCTAGCGGGAGAAATGAGCAGTTCTTC.

This rearrangement joins TRBV27 to TRBJ2-7; D unclear. The V gene lost 6 bases and the J gene lost 1 base, with 16 bases spanning the gap. This CDR3 spans 15 amino acids. The germline gives CDR1 MNHEY, CDR2 SMNVEV (reference sequence). The CDR3 DNA sequence: TGTGCCAGCAGGCCTGACGGAAAACCATCCTACGAGCAGTACTTC. This encodes CASRPDGKPSYEQYF.

The chain joins TRBV5-1 to TRBJ2-3, with D perhaps matching TRBD1 or TRBD2 (5 bases each). The germline V gene has CDR1 SGHRS and CDR2 YFSETQ. The CDR3 contains 16 residues. The germline V and J ends were trimmed by 4 bases and 4 bases, with 19 bases remaining between them. Here the CDR3 DNA reads TGCGCCAGCAGCCCCGGACATATCGGGACCTCAGATACGCAGTATTTT. Its protein is CASSPGHIGTSDTQYF.

The chain joins TRBV30 to TRBJ2-3; a weak D match, TRBD1 (5 bases). With 5 bases removed from V and 4 bases from J, the gap between germline ends came to 10 bases. This CDR3 region has 12 residues. Germline V lookup: CDR1 GTSNPN, CDR2 SVGIG (reference sequence). In DNA, the CDR3 is TGTGCCTGGTTCCAGGGATCAGATACGCAGTATTTT. Amino acids: CAWFQGSDTQYF. Using reference TRBV30 and TRBJ2-3 for the parts outside the CDR3, the full variable domain is SQTIHQWPATLVQPVGSPLSLECTVEGTSNPNLYWYRQAAGRGLQLLFYSVGIGQISSEVPQNLSASRPQDRQFILSSKKLLLSDSGFYLCAWFQGSDTQYFGPGTRLTVL.

In this sample, this clone turned up a few times. The chain combines TRBV29-1 with TRBJ1-1; D uncertain. The CDR3 totals 11 residues. V was clipped by 5 bases and J by 6 bases, with 10 bases between them. CDR1 is SQVTM, CDR2 ANQGSEA, per germline. The chain's CDR3 is CSVSSIAEAFF. In nucleotides, the CDR3 is TGCAGCGTTTCGAGTATCGCTGAAGCTTTCTTT.

This clone was counted only a few times. The chain uses TRBV7-9 and TRBJ1-2; D possibly corresponds to TRBD1 (5 bases). CDR3 length: 16 residues. Germline V lookup: CDR1 SEHNR, CDR2 FQNEAQ (reference sequence). Deletions cut 5 bases from V and 0 bases from J, with 16 bases between. The CDR3 region has the DNA TGTGCCAGCAGCAAAGGTCAGGGATCGGCTAACTATGGCTACACCTTC. Translation gives CASSKGQGSANYGYTF.

V and J are TRBV2 and TRBJ1-2, with a possible D match to TRBD1 (6 bases). V was trimmed by 7 bases and J by 4 bases, leaving 16 bases between them. The germline V gene encodes CDR1 SNHLY and CDR2 FYNNEI. The length of the CDR3 is 14 residues. CDR3 region: CASTTGQLAYGYTF. CDR3 DNA: TGTGCCAGCACAACAGGGCAGCTGGCCTATGGCTACACCTTC. Complete variable domain (other parts from reference TRBV2 and TRBJ1-2): EPEVTQTPSHQVTQMGQEVILRCVPISNHLYFYWYRQILGQKVEFLVSFYNNEISEKSEIFDDQFSVERPDGSNFTLKIRSTKLEDSAMYFCASTTGQLAYGYTFGSGTRLTVV.

This clone showed up just a few times. V and J are TRBV5-1 and TRBJ1-1; 9 bases are shared with TRBD1. Trimming removed 0 bases from V and 4 bases from J; junction bases left unmatched: 7. The germline CDR1 and CDR2 sequences are SGHRS and YFSETQ. The CDR3 spans 16 residues. CDR3 amino acids: CASSLALTGGGTEAFF. CDR3 sequence (DNA): TGCGCCAGCAGCTTGGCCCTTACAGGGGGCGGCACTGAAGCTTTCTTT.

This clone has just a few counts. The V and J genes are TRBV7-2 and TRBJ2-4; a weak D match, TRBD1 (7 bases). Trimming removed 5 bases from V and 8 bases from J, with 22 bases in between. The CDR3 has 16 amino acids. Germline V gene data show CDR1 as SGHTA and CDR2 as FQGNSA. The CDR3 nucleotides are TGTGCCAGCAGCCCTCGTGGAGGGGGCCGAGCTGACATTCAGTACTTC. Translating gives CASSPRGGGRADIQYF.

The chain has TRBV7-9 and TRBJ2-2; tentative D call: TRBD1 (6 bases). CDR1 is SEHNR and CDR2 is FQNEAQ in the germline V gene (reference sequence). Trimming took 10 bases from V and 7 from J, leaving 25 bases between them. This CDR3 has 16 residues. CDR3 sequence: CATMVLYRQGSGELFF. The CDR3 region has the DNA TGTGCCACCATGGTCTTATATCGGCAGGGGAGCGGGGAGCTGTTTTTT. Full variable domain (missing parts from reference TRBV7-9 and TRBJ2-2): DTGVSQNPRHKITKRGQNVTFRCDPISEHNRLYWYRQTLGQGPEFLTYFQNEAQLEKSRLLSDRFSAERPKGSFSTLEIQRTEQGDSAMYLCATMVLYRQGSGELFFGEGSRLTVL.

The chain is built from TRBV5-1 and TRBJ2-5; D may be TRBD1 (5 bases). Deletions cut 2 bases from V and 2 bases from J, with 10 bases between. This CDR3 has 14 residues. In germline, CDR1 is SGHRS, CDR2 YFSETQ. CDR3 in amino acids: CASSLGATQETQYF. DNA of the CDR3: TGCGCCAGCAGCTTAGGGGCAACACAAGAGACCCAGTACTTC.

This clone was recorded a few times. This chain joins TRBV10-1 and TRBJ2-4; D is unresolved. Looked up from germline, CDR1 is WNHNN and CDR2 is SYGVQD (reference sequence). The CDR3 sequence is 13 residues long. The V gene lost 3 bases and the J gene lost 4 bases, with 7 bases spanning the gap. The CDR3 DNA sequence: TGCGCCAGCAGTGACCAGAAAAAAAACATTCAGTACTTC. It translates to CASSDQKKNIQYF.

CDR3 residues: CASSQDEWKGDTQYF. CDR3 nucleotide sequence: TGTGCCAGCAGCCAAGATGAATGGAAGGGCGATACGCAGTATTTT. The V call is TRBV4-2, the J call TRBJ2-3; no clear D. Germline CDR1 reads LGHNA; CDR2 reads YNFKEQ. The CDR3 sequence is 15 residues long. V was shortened by 0 bases and J by 6 bases, with 13 bases between the two germline ends.

This sequence joins TRBV6-5 and TRBJ1-2; D is unresolved. The CDR3 length is 14 residues. V lost 5 bases and J lost 4, with 14 bases in between. The germline V gene encodes CDR1 MNHEY and CDR2 SVGAGI. This CDR3 is CASSVPIGPYGYTF. The CDR3 region has the DNA TGTGCCAGCAGTGTCCCGATCGGGCCCTATGGCTACACCTTC.